The present T cell receptor beta chain was sequenced within a study of cytomegalovirus exposure and HLA in healthy donors. V lost 5 bases, J lost 7 bases, and 12 bases stayed unmatched. This CDR3 contains 16 residues. Germline CDR1 is MNHEY and CDR2 is SMNVEV (reference sequence). This PCR relied on a set of 60 Vbeta primers and 13 Jbeta primers. Some clones are missing from TCRdb's copy, which holds only in-frame ones; the method was immunoSEQ multiplex PCR. The sample records more than 100,000 clones, more than 70% being singletons. Sequencing was done on a sample of PBMCs. The clonotype originates from a man aged 50 or older in good health and CMV-seropositive. The chain carries TRBV27 and TRBJ2-1; 9 bases are shared with TRBD2. CDR3 nucleotides: TGTGCCAGCAGTCCCTCACTAGCGGGCGTCTTGAATGAGCAGTTCTTC. Translated, it gives CASSPSLAGVLNEQFF.